This entry is about one T cell receptor (beta chain). The target antigen is unknown. This record comes from a study of OX40 agonist ivuxolimab in advanced cancers. Clones were read by immunoSEQ multiplex PCR, and TCRdb kept only the in-frame ones, dropping some. The sample has some 41,000 clones; 80% to 90% are singletons. Study results and caveats: Expanded peripheral T cells had an undetermined antigen specificity.

The sequence came from an adult with an advanced solid tumor such as melanoma, head and neck, liver or kidney cancer. Material: CD4+ or CD8+ T cells sorted from blood, obtained in a trial of the OX40 agonist ivuxolimab.

CDR3 in DNA: TGTGCCAGCAGCTCAGCGACAGGGCCAAATCAGCCCCAGCATTTT. Translating gives CASSSATGPNQPQHF. The chain is built from TRBV11-3 and TRBJ1-5, with 7 nucleotides matching TRBD1. Trimming cost V 4 bases and J 4 bases; bases outside gene matches: 7. The CDR3 consists of 15 residues. CDR1 is SGHNT, CDR2 YENEEA, per germline.